This entry features one T cell receptor beta chain sequence. This clonotype has only a few counts. It lacks a known antigen. Qualities for individual bases were not recorded, and no much larger clone is one base off. V and J are trimmed by 7 bases and 5 bases, and the gene matches miss 2 bases of the junction. The germline V gene gives CDR1 as SNHLY and CDR2 as FYNNEI. Including the terminal cysteine and phenylalanine, the CDR3 comprises 14 residues. Of the read, only the CDR3 DNA is kept; its 42 bases are in frame from base 1. These data originate in a study of CD8 T cells in ankylosing spondylitis (dated by TCRdb to the late 2010s). Regarding the research as a whole: T cell receptor beta repertoires were profiled in healthy donors and ankylosing spondylitis patients so that disease-linked TCR variants could be found. The full study cohort was made up of approximately 24 ankylosing spondylitis patients and about a hundred healthy donors. Peripheral blood was sampled, and synovial fluid was also collected from ankylosing spondylitis patients. The full study reports these points: The disease-linked clones were reported to be significantly enriched in matched synovial fluid samples from ankylosing spondylitis patients. The disease-linked clones had a CD8+ phenotype and were found at relatively low frequencies in peripheral blood. Some TCR beta motif variants had previously been reported in synovial fluid and blood of reactive arthritis patients, which suggested common disease-initiation mechanisms. Blood from ankylosing spondylitis patients appeared to be characterized by a TCR beta motif made up of seven or eight highly homologous amino acid variants.

This sample was sequenced with an Illumina HiSeq 2500. Quantitative 5'-RACE with molecular barcodes was the method used to prepare the TCR beta libraries. The paper's data handling went like this. A new computational method, built on a probabilistic model of VDJ rearrangement, was used to identify disease-linked TCR variants. TCRdb redid the processing of the public reads, applying fastp at Q25 and MiXCR, and retained in-frame beta chains. Records with the same CDR3 protein are collapsed into one entry carrying the most frequent genes and DNA. The V and J calls and clone size are TCRdb's, not the authors'. Within this sample are some 250,000 distinct CDR3 sequences, with approximately 24% of them counted one time only. The ten largest clones represent approximately 0.61% of the sample.

Sequenced sample: blood, either unsorted or a sorted T cell fraction (not recorded which). The V and J segments used are TRBV2 and TRBJ2-3, and TRBD2 aligns with 14 junction nucleotides. The clonotype was recovered from a male donor with ankylosing spondylitis or in good health (not recorded which). The CDR3 reads as follows: CASTGTSGGDTQYF. In nucleotide form, the sequence is TGTGCCAGCACCGGGACTAGCGGGGGAGATACGCAGTATTTT.